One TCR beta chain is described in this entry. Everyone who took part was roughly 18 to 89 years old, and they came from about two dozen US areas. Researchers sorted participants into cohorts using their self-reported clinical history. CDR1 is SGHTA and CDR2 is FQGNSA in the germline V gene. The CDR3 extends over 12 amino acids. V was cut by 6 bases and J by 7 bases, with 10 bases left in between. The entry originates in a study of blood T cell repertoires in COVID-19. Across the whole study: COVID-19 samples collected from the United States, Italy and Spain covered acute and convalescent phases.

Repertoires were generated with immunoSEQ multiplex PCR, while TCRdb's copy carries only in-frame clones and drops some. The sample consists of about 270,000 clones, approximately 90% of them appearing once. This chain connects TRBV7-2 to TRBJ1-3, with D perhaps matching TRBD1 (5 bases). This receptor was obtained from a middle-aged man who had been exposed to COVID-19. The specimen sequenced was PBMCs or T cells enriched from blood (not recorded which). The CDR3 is CASSQGGNTIYF. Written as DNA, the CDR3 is TGTGCCAGCAGTCAGGGTGGGAACACCATATATTTT.